A single T cell receptor (beta chain) is shown here with its context. Its antigen is as yet unknown. This sample is drawn from a study of Graves' ophthalmopathy and Graves' hyperthyroidism. Study-level information: Where ophthalmopathy was absent within 18 months of follow-up, hyperthyroidism was stable.

Findings of the study overall: Also, most clonotypes expanded in the thyroid above 0.001 frequency appeared in blood.

Per the germline V gene, CDR1 is SNHLY and CDR2 is FYNNEI. Trimming shortened V by 5 bases and J by 14 bases, and 19 bases separated the two germline ends. The CDR3 length is 14 residues. RNA transcripts provided the template for amplifying TCR beta CDR3 regions. First-round RT-PCR employed HTBI primers, with a second-round multiplex PCR after it. TCRdb passed the multiplex PCR reads through MiXCR, listing each CDR3 protein once. This table has a few hundred thousand distinct CDR3 sequences, about two fifths appearing once. The evidence that diagnosis relied on was clinical symptoms, serum thyroxine, TRAb, thyroid ultrasound and orbital computed tomography.

The V gene is TRBV2, the J gene TRBJ1-6; D is perhaps TRBD1 (6 bases). The sample consisted of peripheral blood or thyroid tissue (not recorded which). This clonotype was sampled from an adult man with Graves' hyperthyroidism. Written as DNA, the CDR3 is TGTGCCAGCAGTTTGGGGGCTAGTGGTTTATCCCTCCACTTT. This encodes CASSLGASGLSLHF.